This T cell receptor (beta chain) stems from a study of tumor-infiltrating lymphocytes in glioblastoma multiforme. Study outcomes and limitations: The TCR and somatic mutation analysis included just one glioblastoma patient.

As to this clonotype: The antigen remains undetermined. A junction boundary mismatches the germline segment, possibly from a read error.

Three nested ARM-PCR rounds with V-beta and C-beta primers built TCRB libraries. TCRdb redid the calling of the multiplex PCR reads with MiXCR, one entry per CDR3 protein. The table shows 25,000 to 40,000 distinct CDR3 sequences, with 60% to 75% occurring only once. The source material was brain tumor tissue. The receptor was derived from a male donor with glioblastoma.

This chain's CDR3 is CAISGFRLGYTGEPFF. As DNA, the CDR3 is TGTGCCATCAGTGGCTTTCGGCTGGGGTACACCGGGGAGCCGTTTTTT. The chain links TRBV10-3 to TRBJ2-2, with D maybe TRBD2 (5 bases). The CDR3 loop spans 16 amino acids. Germline CDR1 and CDR2: ENHRY and SYGVKD.